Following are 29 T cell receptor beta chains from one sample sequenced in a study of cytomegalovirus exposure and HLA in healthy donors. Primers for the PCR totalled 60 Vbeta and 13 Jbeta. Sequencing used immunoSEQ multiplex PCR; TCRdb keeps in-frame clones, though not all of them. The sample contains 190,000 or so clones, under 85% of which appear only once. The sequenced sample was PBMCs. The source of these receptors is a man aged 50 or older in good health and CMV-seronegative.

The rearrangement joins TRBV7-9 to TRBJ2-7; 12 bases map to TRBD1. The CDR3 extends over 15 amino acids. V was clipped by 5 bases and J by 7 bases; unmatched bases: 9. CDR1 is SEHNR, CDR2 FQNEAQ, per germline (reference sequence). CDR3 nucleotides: TGTGCCAGCAGCACTACCGGGACAGGGGGCGGTGAGCAGTACTTC. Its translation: CASSTTGTGGGEQYF.

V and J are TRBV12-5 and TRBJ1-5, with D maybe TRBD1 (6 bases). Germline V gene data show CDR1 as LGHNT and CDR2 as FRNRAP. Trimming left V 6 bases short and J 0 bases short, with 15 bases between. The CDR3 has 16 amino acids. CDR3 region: CASGANRVDSNQPQHF. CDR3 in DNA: TGTGCTAGTGGGGCAAACAGGGTTGATAGCAATCAGCCCCAGCATTTT.

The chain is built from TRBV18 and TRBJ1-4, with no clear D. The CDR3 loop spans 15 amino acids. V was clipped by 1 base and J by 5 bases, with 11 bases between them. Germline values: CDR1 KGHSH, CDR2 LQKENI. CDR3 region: CASSPRPDLNEKLFF. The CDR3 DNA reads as TGTGCCAGCTCACCACGACCGGACTTAAATGAAAAACTGTTTTTT.

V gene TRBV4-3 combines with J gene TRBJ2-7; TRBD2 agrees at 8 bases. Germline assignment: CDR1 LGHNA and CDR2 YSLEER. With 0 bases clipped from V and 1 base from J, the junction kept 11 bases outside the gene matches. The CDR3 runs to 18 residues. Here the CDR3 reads CASSQDLTGLAGSYEQYF. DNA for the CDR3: TGCGCCAGCAGCCAAGATTTAACAGGGCTAGCGGGTTCCTACGAGCAGTACTTC.

In DNA form, the CDR3 reads TGTGCCAGCAGCCAGGACAGGGCTGCGACAGATACGCAGTATTTT. Its translation: CASSQDRAATDTQYF. This chain connects TRBV7-9 to TRBJ2-3, with 8 nucleotides matching TRBD1. Germline-derived CDR1 and CDR2 are SEHNR and FQNEAQ (reference sequence). The CDR3 has 15 residues. The trim removed 5 bases at V and 3 bases at J, leaving 7 bases unmatched.

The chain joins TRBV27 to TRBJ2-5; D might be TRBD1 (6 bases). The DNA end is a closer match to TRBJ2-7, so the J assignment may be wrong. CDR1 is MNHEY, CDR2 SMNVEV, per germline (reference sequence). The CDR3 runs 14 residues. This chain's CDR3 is CASSSTDRAYEQYF. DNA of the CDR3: TGTGCCAGCAGTTCTACGGACAGAGCCTACGAGCAGTACTTC.

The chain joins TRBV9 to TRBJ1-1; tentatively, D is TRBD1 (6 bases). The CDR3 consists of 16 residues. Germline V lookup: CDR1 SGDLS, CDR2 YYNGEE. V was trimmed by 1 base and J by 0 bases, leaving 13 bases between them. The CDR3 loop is CASSVTPTGLNTEAFF. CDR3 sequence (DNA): TGTGCCAGCAGCGTAACTCCGACAGGTCTGAACACTGAAGCTTTCTTT.

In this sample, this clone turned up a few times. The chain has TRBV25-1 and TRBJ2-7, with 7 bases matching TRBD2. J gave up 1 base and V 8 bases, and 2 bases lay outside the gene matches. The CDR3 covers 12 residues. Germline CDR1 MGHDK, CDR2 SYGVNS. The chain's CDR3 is CASAGLSYEQYF. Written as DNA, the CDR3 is TGTGCCAGCGCGGGACTATCCTACGAGCAGTACTTC.

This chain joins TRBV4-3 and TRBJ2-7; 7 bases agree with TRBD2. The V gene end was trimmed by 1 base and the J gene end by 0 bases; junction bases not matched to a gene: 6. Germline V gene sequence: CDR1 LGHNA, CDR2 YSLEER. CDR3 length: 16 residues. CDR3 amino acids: CASSQVAGRSSYEQYF. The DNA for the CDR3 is TGCGCCAGCAGCCAAGTTGCCGGGAGGAGCTCCTACGAGCAGTACTTC.

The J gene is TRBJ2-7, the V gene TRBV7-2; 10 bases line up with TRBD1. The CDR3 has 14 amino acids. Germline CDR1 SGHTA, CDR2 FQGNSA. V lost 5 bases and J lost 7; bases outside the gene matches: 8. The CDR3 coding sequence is TGTGCCAGCAGCCGGGGACAGGGGTATCGGGAGCAGTACTTC. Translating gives CASSRGQGYREQYF.

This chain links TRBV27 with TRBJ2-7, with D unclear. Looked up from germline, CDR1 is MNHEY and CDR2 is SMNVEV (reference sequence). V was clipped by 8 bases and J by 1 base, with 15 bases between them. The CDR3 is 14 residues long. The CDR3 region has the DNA TGTGCCAGCTCACCCCGGTCTTCTTCCTACGAGCAGTACTTC. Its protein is CASSPRSSSYEQYF.

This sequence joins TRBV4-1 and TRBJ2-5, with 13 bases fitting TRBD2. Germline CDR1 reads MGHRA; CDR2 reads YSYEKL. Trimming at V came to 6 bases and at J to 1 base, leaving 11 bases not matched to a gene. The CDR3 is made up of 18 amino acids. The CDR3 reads CASRPGVLAGGPQETQYF. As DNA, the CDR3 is TGCGCCAGCAGGCCGGGGGTACTAGCGGGGGGGCCCCAAGAGACCCAGTACTTC.

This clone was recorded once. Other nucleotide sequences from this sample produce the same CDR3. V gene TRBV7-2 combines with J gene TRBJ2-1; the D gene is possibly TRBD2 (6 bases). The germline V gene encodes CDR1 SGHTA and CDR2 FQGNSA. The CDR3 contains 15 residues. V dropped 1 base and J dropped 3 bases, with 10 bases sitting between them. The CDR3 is CASSLGAGLYNEQFF. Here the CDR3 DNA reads TGTGCCAGCAGCTTAGGGGCGGGGCTCTACAATGAGCAGTTCTTC.

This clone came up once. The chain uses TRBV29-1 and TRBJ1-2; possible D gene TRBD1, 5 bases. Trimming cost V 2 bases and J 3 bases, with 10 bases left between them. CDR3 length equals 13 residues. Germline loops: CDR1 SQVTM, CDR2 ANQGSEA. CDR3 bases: TGCAGCGTTGAATCAGGGCGTCACTATGGCTACACCTTC. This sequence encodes CSVESGRHYGYTF.

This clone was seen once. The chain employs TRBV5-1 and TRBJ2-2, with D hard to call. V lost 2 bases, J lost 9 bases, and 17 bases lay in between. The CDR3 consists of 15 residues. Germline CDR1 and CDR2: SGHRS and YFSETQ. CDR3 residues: CASSFTQTVRRELFF. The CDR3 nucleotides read TGCGCCAGCAGCTTTACCCAGACGGTGCGGCGGGAGCTGTTTTTT.

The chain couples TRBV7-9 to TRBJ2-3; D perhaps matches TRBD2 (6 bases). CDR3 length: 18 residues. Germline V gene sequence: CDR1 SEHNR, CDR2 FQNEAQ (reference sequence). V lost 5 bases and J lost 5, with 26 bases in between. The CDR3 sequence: CASSPLIGLGGVGDTQYF. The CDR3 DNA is TGTGCCAGCAGCCCCCTTATAGGTTTGGGGGGAGTGGGAGATACGCAGTATTTT.

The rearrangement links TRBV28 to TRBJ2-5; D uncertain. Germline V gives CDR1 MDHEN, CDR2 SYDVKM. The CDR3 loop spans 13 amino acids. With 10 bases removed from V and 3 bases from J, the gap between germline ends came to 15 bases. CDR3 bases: TGTGCCACTGCAAAGTACGAGGAAGAGACCCAGTACTTC. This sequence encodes CATAKYEEETQYF.

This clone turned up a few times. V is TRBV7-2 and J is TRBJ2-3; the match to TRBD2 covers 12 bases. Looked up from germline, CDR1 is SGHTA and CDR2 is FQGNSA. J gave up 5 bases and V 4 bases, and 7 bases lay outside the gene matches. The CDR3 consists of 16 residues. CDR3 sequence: CASSSLAGGLGDTQYF. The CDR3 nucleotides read TGTGCCAGCAGCTCCCTAGCGGGGGGGCTTGGAGATACGCAGTATTTT. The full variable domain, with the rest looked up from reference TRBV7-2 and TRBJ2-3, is GAGVSQSPSNKVTEKGKDVELRCDPISGHTALYWYRQSLGQGLEFLIYFQGNSAPDKSGLPSDRFSAERTGGSVSTLTIQRTQQEDSAVYLCASSSLAGGLGDTQYFGPGTRLTVL.

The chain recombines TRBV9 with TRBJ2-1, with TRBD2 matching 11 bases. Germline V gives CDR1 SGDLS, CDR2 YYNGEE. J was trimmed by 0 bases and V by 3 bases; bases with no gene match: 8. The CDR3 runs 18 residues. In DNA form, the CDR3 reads TGTGCCAGCAGCGGTTGGGGGACTAGCGGATTCTCCTACAATGAGCAGTTCTTC. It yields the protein CASSGWGTSGFSYNEQFF.

The CDR3 DNA follows: TGTGCCAGCAGCTTACTCTCGCAGGGGGCGGTGAACACTGAAGCTTTCTTT. Amino acids: CASSLLSQGAVNTEAFF. The rearrangement links TRBV7-6 to TRBJ1-1; 8 bases are shared with TRBD1. Germline V lookup: CDR1 SGHVS, CDR2 FNYEAQ. V dropped 2 bases and J dropped 0; count of bases not matched to a gene: 8. This CDR3 is built from 17 residues.

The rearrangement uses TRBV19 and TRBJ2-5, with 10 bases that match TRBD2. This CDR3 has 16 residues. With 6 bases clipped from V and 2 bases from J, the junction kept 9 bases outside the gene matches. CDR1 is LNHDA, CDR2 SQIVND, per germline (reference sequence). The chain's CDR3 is CASSKYGTSVQETQYF. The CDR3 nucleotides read TGTGCCAGTAGCAAATACGGGACTAGCGTTCAAGAGACCCAGTACTTC.

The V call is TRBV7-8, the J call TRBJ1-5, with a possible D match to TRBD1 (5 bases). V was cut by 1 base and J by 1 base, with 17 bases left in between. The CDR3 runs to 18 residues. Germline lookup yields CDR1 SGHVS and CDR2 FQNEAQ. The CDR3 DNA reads TGTGCCAGCAGCTTAGGGAGGGGTTTTGCGGGAAGCAATCAGCCCCAGCATTTT. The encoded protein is CASSLGRGFAGSNQPQHF.

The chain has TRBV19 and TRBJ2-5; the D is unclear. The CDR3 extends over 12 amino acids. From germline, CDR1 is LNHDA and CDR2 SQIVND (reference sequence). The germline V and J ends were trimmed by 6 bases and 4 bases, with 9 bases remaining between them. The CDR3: CASRSHRETQYF. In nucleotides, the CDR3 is TGTGCCAGTAGGAGTCACAGAGAGACCCAGTACTTC.

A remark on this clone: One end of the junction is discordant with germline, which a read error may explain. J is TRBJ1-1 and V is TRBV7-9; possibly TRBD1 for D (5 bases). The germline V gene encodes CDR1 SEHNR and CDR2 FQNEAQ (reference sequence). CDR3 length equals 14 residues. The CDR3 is CSSSTGSLNTEAFF. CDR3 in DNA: TGTTCCAGCAGCACAGGATCTTTGAACACTGAAGCTTTCTTT.

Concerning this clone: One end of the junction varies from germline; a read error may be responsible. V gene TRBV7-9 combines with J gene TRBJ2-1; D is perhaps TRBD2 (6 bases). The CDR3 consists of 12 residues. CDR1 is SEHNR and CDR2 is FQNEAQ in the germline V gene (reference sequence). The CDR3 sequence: CSSSSRREFGFF. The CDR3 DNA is TGTTCCAGCAGCTCCCGACGGGAGTTCGGGTTCTTC.

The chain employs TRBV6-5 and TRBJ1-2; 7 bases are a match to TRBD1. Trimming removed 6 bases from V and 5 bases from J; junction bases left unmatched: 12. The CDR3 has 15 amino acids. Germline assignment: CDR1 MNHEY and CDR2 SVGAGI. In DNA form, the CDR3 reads TGTGCCAGCAGCCGGGACAGCGGCCTTTCGTATGGCTACACCTTC. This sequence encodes CASSRDSGLSYGYTF.

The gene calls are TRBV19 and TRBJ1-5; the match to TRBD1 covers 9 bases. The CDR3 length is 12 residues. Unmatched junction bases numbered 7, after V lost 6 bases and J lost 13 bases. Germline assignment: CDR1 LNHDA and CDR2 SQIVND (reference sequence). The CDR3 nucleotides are TGTGCCAGTAGCCCGGGACAGGGAATACAGCATTTT. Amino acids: CASSPGQGIQHF.

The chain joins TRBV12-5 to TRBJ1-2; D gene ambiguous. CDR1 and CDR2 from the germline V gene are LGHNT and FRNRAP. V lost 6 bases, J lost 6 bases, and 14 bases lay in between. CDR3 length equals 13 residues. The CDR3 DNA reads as TGTGCTAGTGGCCTCTTTTCTGGCCATGGCTACACCTTC. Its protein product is CASGLFSGHGYTF.

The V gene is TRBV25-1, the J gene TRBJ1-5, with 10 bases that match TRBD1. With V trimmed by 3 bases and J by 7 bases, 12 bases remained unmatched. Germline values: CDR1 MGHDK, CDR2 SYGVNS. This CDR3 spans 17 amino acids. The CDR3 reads CASSDAEGQGMDQPQHF. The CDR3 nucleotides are TGTGCCAGCAGTGATGCAGAGGGACAGGGGATGGACCAGCCCCAGCATTTT.